Given below is one TCR beta chain in context. The data were taken from a study of CD8+CD57+ T cells in acquired aplastic anemia. This CDR3 region has 13 residues. The V gene's germline CDR1 is MNHNS and CDR2 SASEGT. Between the trimmed V and J ends, which lost 0 bases and 6 bases, there was a span of 8 bases. The study profiled TCR beta VDJ and CDR3 using genomic DNA as template. TCRdb reprocessed the reads with MiXCR, giving one entry per CDR3 protein. The sample consists of hundreds of thousands of distinct CDR3 sequences, over 25% of them appearing once. Previously, flow cytometry had revealed CD8+CD57+ cell expansion in the patients chosen for sequencing.

This receptor was identified in a human donor with aplastic anemia. The chain joins TRBV6-1 to TRBJ1-2; D remains unclear. Sequenced material: sorted CD4+, CD8+, or CD8+CD57+ T cells (not recorded which) from PBMCs. This CDR3 is CASSEAGTNGYTF. In DNA form, the CDR3 reads TGTGCCAGCAGTGAAGCGGGAACCAATGGCTACACCTTC.